A single sample is the source of the 19 T cell receptor beta chains below, sequenced in a study of graft-versus-host responses after intestinal transplantation (dated by TCRdb to the early 2020s). The receptor library was made with the immunoSEQ multiplex PCR assay. TCRdb took this table from immuneACCESS and kept in-frame rearrangements with V and J called. Such tables lack part of the clones; where checked against another copy, unresolved V genes explain under half of the gap, and the rest is unexplained. The sample profile shows roughly 21,000 clones; 30% to 40% of them were found once. The ten top clones hold roughly 9.8% of the sample. Reading the label with the study, this specimen's time point is: cells obtained before transplantation from donor or recipient. In mixed lymphocyte reactions, approximately 200,000 CFSE-labeled pre-transplant responders were plated with approximately 200,000 irradiated violet-dye-labeled stimulators and cultured for about six days.

The sequencing used alloreactive CD8+ T cells from a mixed lymphocyte reaction culture, collected before intestinal transplant. The cell subset or site label, as the study defines it: CFSE-low proliferating T cells sorted from roughly six-day pre-transplant mixed lymphocyte reaction (GvH or HvG direction). The receptor source for this set is a human patient who received an intestinal transplant.

This chain joins TRBV2 and TRBJ1-1; D is unclear. CDR1 SNHLY and CDR2 FYNNEI come from the germline V gene. V was trimmed by 3 bases and J by 0 bases, leaving 8 bases between them. The CDR3 sequence is 14 residues long. CDR3 nucleotide sequence: TGTGCCAGCAGTGATGTACTACTGAACACTGAAGCTTTCTTT. It translates to CASSDVLLNTEAFF.

This clone has a handful of counts. This sequence joins TRBV28 and TRBJ1-6; tentative D call: TRBD1 (5 bases). This CDR3 region has 17 residues. V was shortened by 3 bases and J by 2 bases, with 14 bases between the two germline ends. Germline V gene lookup returns CDR1 MDHEN and CDR2 SYDVKM. CDR3 in amino acids: CASSFRAILPYNSPLHF. The DNA of the CDR3 is TGTGCCAGCAGTTTCAGGGCTATACTACCCTATAATTCACCCCTCCACTTT.

This chain joins TRBV6-1 and TRBJ1-1; 7 nucleotides align to TRBD1. Germline CDR1 is MNHNS and CDR2 is SASEGT. The CDR3 runs 14 residues. V shed 6 bases, J shed 4 bases, and the junction held 8 bases outside the gene matches. The CDR3 is CASSPIGTATEAFF. CDR3 DNA sequence: TGTGCCAGCAGCCCAATAGGGACAGCCACTGAAGCTTTCTTT.

The genes are TRBV28 and TRBJ2-1; no definite D call. Trimming took off 5 bases at V and 2 bases at J, with 16 bases between the two ends. The CDR3 sequence is 16 residues long. Germline loops: CDR1 MDHEN, CDR2 SYDVKM. The CDR3 protein is CASSPYTGWAYNEQFF. CDR3 nucleotides: TGTGCCAGCAGTCCCTATACCGGATGGGCCTACAATGAGCAGTTCTTC.

The chain has TRBV9 and TRBJ2-7; TRBD2 agrees at 11 bases. There are 16 residues in the CDR3. Germline V gene data show CDR1 as SGDLS and CDR2 as YYNGEE. V trimming: 4 bases; J trimming: 3 bases; junction bases outside the gene matches: 9. The CDR3 sequence is CASSTNPGTSGYEQYF. The CDR3 coding sequence is TGTGCCAGCAGCACTAATCCCGGGACTAGCGGCTACGAGCAGTACTTC.

This clone was counted between two and nine times. This rearrangement joins TRBV28 to TRBJ1-1; D not certain. This CDR3 comprises 12 residues. The ends were cut back, 0 bases at V and 8 bases at J, with 7 bases in the middle. CDR1 MDHEN and CDR2 SYDVKM come from the germline V gene. CDR3 loop: CASSLWQEEAFF. The CDR3 DNA is TGTGCCAGCAGTTTATGGCAGGAAGAAGCTTTCTTT. The entire variable domain, with the rest obtained from reference TRBV28 and TRBJ1-1, is as follows: DVKVTQSSRYLVKRTGEKVFLECVQDMDHENMFWYRQDPGLGLRLIYFSYDVKMKEKGDIPEGYSVSREKKERFSLILESASTNQTSMYLCASSLWQEEAFFGQGTRLTVV.

V is TRBV11-2 and J is TRBJ2-5; D not resolved. This CDR3 region has 13 residues. Between the trimmed V and J ends, which lost 3 bases and 3 bases, there was a span of 8 bases. CDR1 is SGHAT and CDR2 is FQNNGV in the germline V gene. The CDR3 coding sequence is TGTGCCAGCAGCTTGGCAGGAAAAGAGACCCAGTACTTC. This gives the protein CASSLAGKETQYF.

V is TRBV7-9 and J is TRBJ2-5; maybe TRBD2 (5 bases). The J call may not be correct, given that the DNA end is closer to TRBJ2-7. Germline CDR1 SEHNR, CDR2 FQNEAQ (reference sequence). This CDR3 is 15 amino acids long. The CDR3 reads CASSPRLAYGFEQYF. Written as DNA, the CDR3 is TGTGCCAGCAGCCCACGATTAGCGTACGGCTTCGAGCAGTACTTC.

The rearrangement uses TRBV6-5 and TRBJ2-1; D gene uncertain. The CDR3 spans 13 residues. CDR1 is MNHEY and CDR2 is SVGAGI in the germline V gene. The ends were cut back, 4 bases at V and 6 bases at J, with 10 bases in the middle. The CDR3 DNA reads TGTGCCAGCAGTTTATCGACCGGCAATGAGCAGTTCTTC. Amino acid sequence: CASSLSTGNEQFF.

J is TRBJ1-2 and V is TRBV4-1, with D unresolved. Trimming left V 4 bases short and J 7 bases short, with 25 bases between. The germline V gene encodes CDR1 MGHRA and CDR2 YSYEKL. The CDR3 spans 17 residues. The CDR3 here is CASSLDVQYAPYLGYTF. For the CDR3, the DNA is TGCGCCAGCAGCCTGGACGTTCAGTACGCCCCATATCTTGGCTACACCTTC.

This sequence joins TRBV28 and TRBJ2-7; a weak D match, TRBD2 (6 bases). V dropped 5 bases and J dropped 3 bases, with 17 bases sitting between them. Germline CDR1 reads MDHEN; CDR2 reads SYDVKM. This CDR3 comprises 15 residues. For the CDR3, the DNA is TGTGCCAGCAGTCTGACCGGGACTGCGAACTACGAGCAGTACTTC. Translation gives CASSLTGTANYEQYF. Based on the CDR3 plus reference TRBV28 and TRBJ2-7, the full variable domain is DVKVTQSSRYLVKRTGEKVFLECVQDMDHENMFWYRQDPGLGLRLIYFSYDVKMKEKGDIPEGYSVSREKKERFSLILESASTNQTSMYLCASSLTGTANYEQYFGPGTRLTVT.

The genes are TRBV28 and TRBJ2-7, with D tentatively TRBD2 (6 bases). The CDR3 runs to 13 residues. Germline CDR1 is MDHEN and CDR2 is SYDVKM. V lost 3 bases to trimming and J lost 5 bases, with 11 bases between them. CDR3 protein: CASSFNSGNEQYF. CDR3 nucleotide sequence: TGTGCCAGCAGTTTTAATAGCGGTAACGAGCAGTACTTC. Full variable domain (remainder filled in from reference TRBV28 and TRBJ2-7): DVKVTQSSRYLVKRTGEKVFLECVQDMDHENMFWYRQDPGLGLRLIYFSYDVKMKEKGDIPEGYSVSREKKERFSLILESASTNQTSMYLCASSFNSGNEQYFGPGTRLTVT.

J is TRBJ2-1 and V is TRBV6-5; D gene uncertain. Germline values: CDR1 MNHEY, CDR2 SVGAGI. The CDR3 is 13 residues long. The V and J ends lost 6 bases and 4 bases respectively, with 10 bases between them. The CDR3 is CASSPTSYNEQFF. In DNA form, the CDR3 reads TGTGCCAGCAGCCCAACATCATACAATGAGCAGTTCTTC.

This clone occurred a few times. The chain couples TRBV7-6 to TRBJ2-3, with D hard to call. V was shortened by 6 bases and J by 4 bases, with 11 bases between the two germline ends. Per the germline V gene, CDR1 is SGHVS and CDR2 is FNYEAQ. The length of the CDR3 is 13 residues. This CDR3 reads CASSSGVADTQYF. The CDR3 DNA reads as TGTGCCAGCAGTTCTGGGGTCGCAGATACGCAGTATTTT.

In this sample, this clone turned up a few times. The chain carries TRBV2 and TRBJ1-1, with 9 positions matching TRBD1. This CDR3 is built from 14 residues. Germline V gives CDR1 SNHLY, CDR2 FYNNEI. The V segment lost 6 bases and the J segment 4 bases; nucleotides outside the gene matches: 6. CDR3 nucleotide sequence: TGTGCCAGCAGCTCAGGACAGGGGATCACTGAAGCTTTCTTT. Translating it yields CASSSGQGITEAFF.

This clone came up once. The chain employs TRBV6-5 and TRBJ2-1; 9 bases agree with TRBD2. The junction had 2 bases not matched to a gene; V was cut back by 2 bases and J by 0 bases. The CDR3 length is 16 residues. Germline V gene data show CDR1 as MNHEY and CDR2 as SVGAGI. The CDR3 here is CASSYGGGASYNEQFF. CDR3 in DNA: TGTGCCAGCAGTTACGGCGGGGGGGCCTCCTACAATGAGCAGTTCTTC.

The chain links TRBV11-3 to TRBJ2-7; 11 bases are shared with TRBD2. Germline CDR1 and CDR2: SGHNT and YENEEA. The V gene end was trimmed by 3 bases and the J gene end by 1 base; junction bases not matched to a gene: 2. The CDR3 runs 15 residues. The CDR3 reads CASSLGLAESYEQYF. The CDR3 coding sequence is TGTGCCAGCAGCTTGGGACTAGCGGAGTCCTACGAGCAGTACTTC.

V and J are TRBV5-4 and TRBJ1-1; the D is unclear. The ends were cut back, 1 base at V and 4 bases at J, with 17 bases in the middle. The CDR3 covers 16 residues. Germline CDR1 SGHNT, CDR2 YYREEE (reference sequence). CDR3 in DNA: TGTGCCAGCAGCTTGTTTTCCGACGAACTCCGCACTGAAGCTTTCTTT. Its translation: CASSLFSDELRTEAFF.

This clone has a handful of counts. A read error is the likely source, as a far larger clone sits one nucleotide away. This sample also contains other DNA sequences that code for the same CDR3. The chain joins TRBV11-2 to TRBJ1-4, with D maybe TRBD1 (6 bases). CDR1 is SGHAT and CDR2 is FQNNGV in the germline V gene. The CDR3 has 16 amino acids. CDR3 in DNA: TGTGCCAGCAGCCAAGGACAGTTTGCAACTAATGAAAAACTGTTCTTT. Protein: CASSQGQFATNEKLFF.